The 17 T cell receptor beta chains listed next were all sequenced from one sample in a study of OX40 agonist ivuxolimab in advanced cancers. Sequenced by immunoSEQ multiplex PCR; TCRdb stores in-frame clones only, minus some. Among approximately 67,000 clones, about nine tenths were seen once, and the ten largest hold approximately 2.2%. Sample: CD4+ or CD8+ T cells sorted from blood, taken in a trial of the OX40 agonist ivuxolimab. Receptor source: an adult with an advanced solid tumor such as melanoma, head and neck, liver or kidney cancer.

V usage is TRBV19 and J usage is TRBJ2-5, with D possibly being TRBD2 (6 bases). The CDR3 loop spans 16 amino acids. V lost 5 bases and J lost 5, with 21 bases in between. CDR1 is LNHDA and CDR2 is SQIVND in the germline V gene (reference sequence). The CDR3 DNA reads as TGTGCCAGTAGTCGATTTGGGTGGGAGGCCCTCGAGACCCAGTACTTC. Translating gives CASSRFGWEALETQYF.

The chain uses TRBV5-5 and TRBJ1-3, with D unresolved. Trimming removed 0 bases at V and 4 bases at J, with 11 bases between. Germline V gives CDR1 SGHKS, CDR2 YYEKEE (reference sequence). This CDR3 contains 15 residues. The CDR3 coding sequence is TGTGCCAGCAGCTTGGGGGGAACTCTGGGAAACACCATATATTTT. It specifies CASSLGGTLGNTIYF.

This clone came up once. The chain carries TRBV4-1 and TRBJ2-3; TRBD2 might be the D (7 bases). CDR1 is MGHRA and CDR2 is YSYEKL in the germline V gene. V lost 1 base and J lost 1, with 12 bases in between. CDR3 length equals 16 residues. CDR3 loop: CASSQGGGGGTDTQYF. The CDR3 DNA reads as TGCGCCAGCAGCCAAGGAGGGGGGGGCGGCACAGATACGCAGTATTTT.

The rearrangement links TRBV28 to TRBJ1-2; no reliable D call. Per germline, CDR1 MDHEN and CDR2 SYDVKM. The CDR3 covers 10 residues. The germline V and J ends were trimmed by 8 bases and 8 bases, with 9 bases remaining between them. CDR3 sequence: CASGLRGYTF. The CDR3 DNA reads TGTGCCAGCGGCCTGCGGGGCTACACCTTC.

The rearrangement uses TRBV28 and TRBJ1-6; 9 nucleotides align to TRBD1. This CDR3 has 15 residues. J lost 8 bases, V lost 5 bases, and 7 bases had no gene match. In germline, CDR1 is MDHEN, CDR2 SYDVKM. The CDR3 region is CASSTTGGGDSPLHF. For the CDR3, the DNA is TGTGCCAGCAGTACAACAGGGGGCGGGGATTCACCCCTCCACTTT.

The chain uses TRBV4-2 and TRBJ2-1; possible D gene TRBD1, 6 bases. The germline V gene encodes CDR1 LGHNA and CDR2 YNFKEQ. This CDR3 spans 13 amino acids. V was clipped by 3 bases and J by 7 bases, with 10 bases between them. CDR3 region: CASSHSRGNEQFF. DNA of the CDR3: TGTGCCAGCAGCCACTCCAGGGGTAATGAGCAGTTCTTC.

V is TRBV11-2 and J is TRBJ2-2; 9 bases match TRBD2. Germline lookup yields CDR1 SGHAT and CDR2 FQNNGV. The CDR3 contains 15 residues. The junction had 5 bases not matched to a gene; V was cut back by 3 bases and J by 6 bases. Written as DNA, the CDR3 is TGTGCCAGCAGCTTTAGCGGGAGACCGGCCGGGGAGCTGTTTTTT. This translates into CASSFSGRPAGELFF.

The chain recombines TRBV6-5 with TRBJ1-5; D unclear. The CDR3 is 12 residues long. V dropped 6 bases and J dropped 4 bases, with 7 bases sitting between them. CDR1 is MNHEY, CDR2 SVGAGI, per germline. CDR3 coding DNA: TGTGCCAGCAGCGAATGGAATCAGCCCCAGCATTTT. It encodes CASSEWNQPQHF.

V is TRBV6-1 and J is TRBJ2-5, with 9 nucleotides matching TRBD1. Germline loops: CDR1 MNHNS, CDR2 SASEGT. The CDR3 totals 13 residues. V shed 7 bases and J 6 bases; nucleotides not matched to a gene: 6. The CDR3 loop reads CASKGQGLKTQYF. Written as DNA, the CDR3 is TGTGCCAGCAAAGGACAGGGGTTGAAGACCCAGTACTTC.

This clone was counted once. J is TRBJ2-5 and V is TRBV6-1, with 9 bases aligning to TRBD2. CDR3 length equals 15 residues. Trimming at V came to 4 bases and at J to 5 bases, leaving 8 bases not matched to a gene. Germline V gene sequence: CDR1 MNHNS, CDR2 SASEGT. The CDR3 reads CASSGSLAGRETQYF. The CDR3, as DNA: TGTGCCAGCAGTGGAAGTCTAGCGGGGCGGGAGACCCAGTACTTC.

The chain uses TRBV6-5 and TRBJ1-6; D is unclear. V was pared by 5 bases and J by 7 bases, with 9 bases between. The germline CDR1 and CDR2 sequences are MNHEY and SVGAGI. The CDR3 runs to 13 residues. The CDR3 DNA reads TGTGCCAGCAGTGAAGACGGGAATTCACCCCTCCACTTT. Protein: CASSEDGNSPLHF.

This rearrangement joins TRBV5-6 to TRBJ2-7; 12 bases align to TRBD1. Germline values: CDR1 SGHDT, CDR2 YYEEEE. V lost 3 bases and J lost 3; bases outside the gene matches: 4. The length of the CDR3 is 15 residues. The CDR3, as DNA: TGTGCCAGCAGCTCCGGGACAGGGGGCGGCTACGAGCAGTACTTC. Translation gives CASSSGTGGGYEQYF.

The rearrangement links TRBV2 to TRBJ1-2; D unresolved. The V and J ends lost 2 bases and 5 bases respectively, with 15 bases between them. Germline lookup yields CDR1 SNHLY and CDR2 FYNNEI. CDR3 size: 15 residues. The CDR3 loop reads CASSELAGVLYGYTF. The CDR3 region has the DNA TGTGCCAGCAGTGAACTAGCCGGGGTTCTTTATGGCTACACCTTC. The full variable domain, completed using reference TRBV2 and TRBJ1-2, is EPEVTQTPSHQVTQMGQEVILRCVPISNHLYFYWYRQILGQKVEFLVSFYNNEISEKSEIFDDQFSVERPDGSNFTLKIRSTKLEDSAMYFCASSELAGVLYGYTFGSGTRLTVV.

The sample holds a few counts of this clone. The CDR3 loop is CASSYRYEQYF. DNA of the CDR3: TGTGCCAGCAGTTACCGCTACGAGCAGTACTTC. This chain joins TRBV6-5 and TRBJ2-7; D remains ambiguous. This CDR3 contains 11 residues. CDR1 is MNHEY, CDR2 SVGAGI, per germline. V was cut by 2 bases and J by 3 bases, with 2 bases left in between.

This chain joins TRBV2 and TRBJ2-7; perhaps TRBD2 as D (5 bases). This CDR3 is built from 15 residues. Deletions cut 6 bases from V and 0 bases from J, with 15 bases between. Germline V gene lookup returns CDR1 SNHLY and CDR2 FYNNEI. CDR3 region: CASRIDGERSYEQYF. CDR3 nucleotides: TGTGCCAGCAGAATAGACGGGGAACGCTCCTACGAGCAGTACTTC.

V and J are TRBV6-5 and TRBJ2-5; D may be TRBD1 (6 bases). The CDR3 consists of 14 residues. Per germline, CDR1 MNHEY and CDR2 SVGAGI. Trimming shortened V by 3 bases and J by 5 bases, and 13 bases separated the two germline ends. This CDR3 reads CASSYVGAWETQYF. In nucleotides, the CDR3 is TGTGCCAGCAGTTATGTGGGGGCTTGGGAGACCCAGTACTTC.

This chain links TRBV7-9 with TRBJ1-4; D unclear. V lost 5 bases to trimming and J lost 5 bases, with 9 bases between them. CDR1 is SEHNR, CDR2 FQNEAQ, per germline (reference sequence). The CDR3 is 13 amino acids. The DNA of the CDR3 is TGTGCCAGCAGCCTTACGGGAAATGAAAAACTGTTTTTT. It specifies CASSLTGNEKLFF.